The clone carrying this T cell receptor (beta chain) was detected only a few times. The entry originates in a study of blood T cell repertoires in COVID-19. Study-level information: Specimens from acute and convalescent COVID-19 originated in the United States, Italy and Spain. In each case, the material was cDNA or gDNA derived from T cells, B-cell-depleted T cells, or PBMCs.

In the original workflow: Researchers report that nucleated cell counts were estimated from reference gene primer amplification. Produced via immunoSEQ multiplex PCR; TCRdb's table is partial and in-frame only. The V and J calls and clone size are taken from that table; D and trimming were inferred from the DNA. The data contain about 180,000 clones, approximately 80% of them singletons. The CDR3 consists of 12 residues. Germline V gene lookup returns CDR1 SNHLY and CDR2 FYNNEI. V shed 5 bases and J shed 3 bases, with 8 bases lying between them. Sequencing used peripheral blood. The gene calls are TRBV2 and TRBJ2-7; D possibly corresponds to TRBD1 (6 bases). This TCR came from a human donor in a cohort sampled during active COVID-19. The CDR3 region has the DNA TGTGCCAGCAGTCGGACAGTCTACGAGCAGTACTTC. This gives the protein CASSRTVYEQYF.